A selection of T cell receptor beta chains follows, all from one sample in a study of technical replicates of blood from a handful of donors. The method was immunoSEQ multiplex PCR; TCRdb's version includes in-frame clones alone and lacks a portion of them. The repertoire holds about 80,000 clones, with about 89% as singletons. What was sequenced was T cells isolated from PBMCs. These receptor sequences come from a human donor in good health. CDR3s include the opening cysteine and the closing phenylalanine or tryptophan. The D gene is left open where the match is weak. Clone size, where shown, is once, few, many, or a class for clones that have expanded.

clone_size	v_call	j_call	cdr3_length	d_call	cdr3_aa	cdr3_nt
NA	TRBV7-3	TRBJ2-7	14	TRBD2	CASSQAGPSYEQYF	TGTGCCAGCAGCCAAGCGGGACCCTCCTACGAGCAGTACTTC
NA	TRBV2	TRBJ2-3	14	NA	CASRAMGLADTQYF	TGTGCCAGCAGGGCCATGGGGCTAGCGGATACGCAGTATTTT
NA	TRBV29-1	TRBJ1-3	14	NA	CSVDGQNSGNTIYF	TGCAGCGTTGATGGACAGAACTCTGGAAACACCATATATTTT
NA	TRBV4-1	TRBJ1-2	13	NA	CASSQDSQGGYTF	TGCGCCAGCAGCCAAGACTCCCAGGGGGGCTACACCTTC
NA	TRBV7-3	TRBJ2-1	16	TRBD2	CASTSPAGGPYNEQFF	TGTGCCAGCACCTCCCCTGCGGGAGGGCCTTACAATGAGCAGTTCTTC
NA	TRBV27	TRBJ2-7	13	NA	CASSLSGASEQYF	TGTGCCAGCAGTTTATCGGGGGCTAGCGAGCAGTACTTC
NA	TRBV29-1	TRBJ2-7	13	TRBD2	CSVGTSGSYEQYF	TGCAGCGTTGGAACTAGCGGCTCCTACGAGCAGTACTTC
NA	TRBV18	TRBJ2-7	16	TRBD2	CASSHDTSGRPYEQYF	TGTGCCAGCTCACATGACACTAGCGGGAGGCCCTACGAGCAGTACTTC
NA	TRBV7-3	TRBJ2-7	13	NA	CASSPPMGAEQYF	TGTGCCAGCAGCCCCCCGATGGGCGCCGAGCAGTACTTC
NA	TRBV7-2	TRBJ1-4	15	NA	CASSSRPGGGEKLFF	TGTGCCAGCAGCTCCCGTCCGGGGGGGGGTGAAAAACTGTTTTTT
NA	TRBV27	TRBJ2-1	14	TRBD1	CASSTLTGRNEQFF	TGTGCCAGCAGTACGTTGACAGGGCGAAATGAGCAGTTCTTC
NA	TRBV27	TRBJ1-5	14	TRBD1	CASSRDRLDQPQHF	TGTGCCAGCAGCCGGGACAGGTTGGATCAGCCCCAGCATTTT
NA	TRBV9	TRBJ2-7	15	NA	CASSVSVRADYEQYF	TGTGCCAGCAGCGTATCGGTCAGGGCCGACTACGAGCAGTACTTC
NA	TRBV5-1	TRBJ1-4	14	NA	CASSLAGGQEKLFF	TGCGCCAGCAGCTTGGCGGGGGGGCAGGAAAAACTGTTTTTT
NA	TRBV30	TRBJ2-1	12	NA	CAWSVFSDEQFF	TGTGCCTGGAGTGTTTTTAGCGATGAGCAGTTCTTC
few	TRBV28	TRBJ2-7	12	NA	CASSLVAYEQYF	TGTGCCAGCAGTTTAGTAGCCTACGAGCAGTACTTC
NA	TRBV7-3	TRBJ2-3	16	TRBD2	CASSLSTSGSTDTQYF	TGTGCCAGCAGCTTATCGACTAGCGGGAGCACAGATACGCAGTATTTT
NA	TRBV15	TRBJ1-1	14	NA	CATSRDRVDTEAFF	TGTGCCACCAGCAGAGATCGGGTGGACACTGAAGCTTTCTTT
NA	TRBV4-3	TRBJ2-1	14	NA	CASSQESLDNEQFF	TGCGCCAGCAGCCAAGAATCACTCGACAATGAGCAGTTCTTC
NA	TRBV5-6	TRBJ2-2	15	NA	CASSQLNGNTGELFF	TGTGCCAGCAGCCAACTTAACGGGAACACCGGGGAGCTGTTTTTT
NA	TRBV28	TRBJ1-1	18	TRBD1	CASSLLTGSPLSNTEAFF	TGTGCCAGCAGTCTCCTGACAGGGTCTCCGTTATCGAACACTGAAGCTTTCTTT
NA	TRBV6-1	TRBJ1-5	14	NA	CASSEGWGLQPQHF	TGTGCCAGCAGTGAAGGGTGGGGGCTTCAGCCCCAGCATTTT
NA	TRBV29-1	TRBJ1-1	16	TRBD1	CSVQGQGIVGNTEAFF	TGCAGCGTTCAAGGACAGGGCATAGTAGGGAACACTGAAGCTTTCTTT
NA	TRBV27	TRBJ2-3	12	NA	CASSLPSGTQYF	TGTGCCAGCAGTTTACCCTCGGGTACGCAGTATTTT
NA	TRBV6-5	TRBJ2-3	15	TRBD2	CASSTLAGEADTQYF	TGTGCCAGCAGTACTCTAGCGGGAGAGGCAGATACGCAGTATTTT
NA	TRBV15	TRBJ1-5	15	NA	CATSRVFGGNQPQHF	TGTGCCACCAGCAGAGTATTTGGGGGGAATCAGCCCCAGCATTTT
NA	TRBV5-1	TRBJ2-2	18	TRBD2	CASSWTWVLAGNTGELFF	TGCGCCAGCAGCTGGACCTGGGTCCTAGCGGGGAACACCGGGGAGCTGTTTTTT
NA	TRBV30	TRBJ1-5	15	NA	CAWSVSQFSNQPQHF	TGTGCCTGGAGTGTTTCACAGTTTAGCAATCAGCCCCAGCATTTT
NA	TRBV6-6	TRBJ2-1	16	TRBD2	CASSFQTSGALNEQFF	TGTGCCAGCAGTTTCCAGACTAGCGGGGCTCTCAATGAGCAGTTCTTC
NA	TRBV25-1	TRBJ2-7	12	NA	CASSTGSYEQYF	TGTGCCAGTAGTACAGGCTCCTACGAGCAGTACTTC
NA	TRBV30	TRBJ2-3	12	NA	CAWSLVRGTQYF	TGTGCCTGGAGTCTAGTCCGTGGTACGCAGTATTTT
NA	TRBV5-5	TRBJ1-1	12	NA	CASSPYSGEAFF	TGTGCCAGCAGCCCTTACTCAGGGGAAGCTTTCTTT
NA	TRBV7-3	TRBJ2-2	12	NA	CASSLLGGELFF	TGTGCCAGCAGCCTTCTAGGTGGGGAGCTGTTTTTT